This passage covers 4 T cell receptor beta chains from one sample sequenced in a study of blood T cell repertoires in COVID-19. Sequenced by immunoSEQ multiplex PCR; TCRdb stores in-frame clones only, minus some. The data show around 200,000 clones, approximately 86% seen once. Sequenced material: peripheral blood. Receptors were obtained from a man between 40 and 49 years old with active or convalescent COVID-19.

The J gene is TRBJ1-2, the V gene TRBV19; D is possibly TRBD1 (6 bases). CDR1 and CDR2 (germline): LNHDA, SQIVND (reference sequence). The CDR3 contains 14 residues. The ends were cut back, 3 bases at V and 5 bases at J, with 13 bases in the middle. CDR3 protein: CASSIGGVGYGYTF. CDR3 bases: TGTGCCAGTAGTATTGGGGGCGTTGGGTATGGCTACACCTTC.

In its sample, this clone was seen once. The chain couples TRBV12-5 to TRBJ1-1; D gene unclear. The CDR3 length is 15 residues. Germline lookup yields CDR1 LGHNT and CDR2 FRNRAP. Trimming stripped 5 bases from V and 3 bases from J, with 16 bases between. The CDR3 here is CASGPTVNEDTEAFF. DNA of the CDR3: TGTGCTAGTGGTCCAACGGTGAATGAGGACACTGAAGCTTTCTTT.

CDR3 sequence reads: CASGLNAGDNEQFF. CDR3 DNA: TGTGCTAGTGGTTTGAATGCAGGGGACAATGAGCAGTTCTTC. This rearrangement joins TRBV12-5 to TRBJ2-1, with TRBD1 as a possible D gene (6 bases). This CDR3 contains 14 residues. The V end was cut by 2 bases, the J end by 5 bases, with 10 bases between. Germline CDR1 LGHNT, CDR2 FRNRAP.

The chain uses TRBV18 and TRBJ1-5; 9 bases match TRBD1. The CDR3 length is 14 residues. Losses at the gene ends were 6 bases for V and 5 bases for J; bases not matched to a gene: 5. CDR1 is KGHSH, CDR2 LQKENI, per germline. CDR3 coding DNA: TGTGCCAGCTCCCGGACAGGGGTCGATCAGCCCCAGCATTTT. This codes for CASSRTGVDQPQHF.